The 8 T cell receptor beta chains in this list originate from one sample, sequenced in a study of regulatory T cells in long-lasting Graves disease (dated by TCRdb to about 2021). The time point tag for this specimen amounts to: persistent/refractory GD, antithyroid drugs over 5 years with positive TRAb. For both TCR sequencing and RNA sequencing, RNA was extracted from PBMCs using TRIzol. Library method: multiplex PCR. The sequencer was an Illumina HiSeq 4000. iRepertoire HTBI primers and Arm-PCR amplification of CDR3 regions were used to construct TCR beta libraries. The raw public data were reprocessed by TCRdb itself: fastp quality trimming at Q25, MiXCR clonotype calling, in-frame beta chains only. Each record represents a unique CDR3 protein, reported with the most common genes and DNA among its rows. The sample profile shows about 310,000 distinct CDR3 sequences; around 23% of them were found once. Roughly 56% of the sample is taken by the ten largest.

This material consisted of peripheral blood mononuclear cells (PBMCs), taken when the disease was refractory, from a patient treated with antithyroid drugs. These receptors all stem from a female donor with Graves disease.

The gene calls are TRBV3-1 and TRBJ1-1; D is unclear. Germline assignment: CDR1 LGHDT and CDR2 YNNKEL (reference sequence). This CDR3 is 14 amino acids long. Between the trimmed V and J ends, which lost 3 bases and 2 bases, there was a span of 10 bases. The CDR3 DNA follows: TGTGCCAGCAGCCAGACCGGGTCTAACACTGAAGCTTTCTTT. Protein product: CASSQTGSNTEAFF.

This clonotype was recorded a few times. The chain couples TRBV29-1 to TRBJ2-1; 7 positions agree with TRBD2. The junction had 7 bases not matched to a gene; V was cut back by 3 bases and J by 8 bases. Germline values: CDR1 SQVTM, CDR2 ANQGSEA. The CDR3 has 13 residues. Written as DNA, the CDR3 is TGCAGCGTTGAGGTGGGAGGGCCCTATGAGCAGTTCTTC. It encodes CSVEVGGPYEQFF.

This rearrangement joins TRBV15 to TRBJ2-7; D is possibly TRBD2 (5 bases). CDR3 size: 13 residues. Trimming took 0 bases from V and 6 from J, leaving 9 bases between them. CDR1 is LNHNV, CDR2 YYDKDF, per germline (reference sequence). The CDR3 DNA sequence: TGTGCCACCAGCAGAGATCGTGGAGGCGAGCAGTACTTC. Its protein is CATSRDRGGEQYF.

This clonotype was seen many times. The chain is built from TRBV7-8 and TRBJ1-5, with 8 bases aligning to TRBD1. From germline, CDR1 is SGHVS and CDR2 FQNEAQ. The CDR3 extends over 15 amino acids. After removal of 2 bases from V and 6 bases from J, the junction contained 6 bases not matched to a gene. The CDR3 here is CASSLTTGDSQPQHF. For the CDR3, the DNA is TGTGCCAGCAGCTTAACGACAGGGGATAGTCAGCCCCAGCATTTT. The variable domain in full, with the rest retrieved from reference TRBV7-8 and TRBJ1-5, is GAGVSQSPRYKVAKRGQDVALRCDPISGHVSLFWYQQALGQGPEFLTYFQNEAQLDKSGLPSDRFFAERPEGSVSTLKIQRTQQEDSAVYLCASSLTTGDSQPQHFGDGTRLSIL.

This clonotype was seen ten or more times. The chain combines TRBV3-1 with TRBJ1-3; D not certain. The germline V and J ends were trimmed by 2 bases and 0 bases, with 8 bases remaining between them. The CDR3 runs 15 residues. Germline V gene sequence: CDR1 LGHDT, CDR2 YNNKEL (reference sequence). CDR3 sequence (DNA): TGTGCCAGCAGCCAACCCCCGCTCTCTGGAAACACCATATATTTT. It codes for CASSQPPLSGNTIYF.

The table lists this clonotype with many counts. The rearrangement uses TRBV28 and TRBJ2-7; D is unresolved. V was trimmed by 1 base and J by 3 bases, leaving 10 bases between them. The CDR3 has 14 residues. Germline-derived CDR1 and CDR2 are MDHEN and SYDVKM. The CDR3 DNA reads as TGTGCCAGCAGTTTATTTCAGTACTACTACGAGCAGTACTTC. This codes for CASSLFQYYYEQYF.

This clonotype occurred many times. This chain uses TRBV7-2 with TRBJ1-1, with D hard to call. CDR1 is SGHTA and CDR2 is FQGNSA in the germline V gene. The CDR3 sequence is 15 residues long. Deletions cut 3 bases from V and 6 bases from J, with 17 bases between. The DNA for the CDR3 is TGTGCCAGCAGCTTTAACCGATATGTGTATGCTGAAGCTTTCTTT. Its protein is CASSFNRYVYAEAFF.

This clonotype was observed a few times. This chain uses TRBV6-9 with TRBJ1-5, with a possible D match to TRBD1 (6 bases). The length of the CDR3 is 15 residues. Germline V gives CDR1 MNHGY, CDR2 SVAAGI. V shed 3 bases and J shed 4 bases, with 13 bases lying between them. CDR3 in amino acids: CASSYAQGGNQPQHF. CDR3 sequence (DNA): TGTGCCAGCAGTTACGCCCAAGGGGGGAATCAGCCCCAGCATTTT.